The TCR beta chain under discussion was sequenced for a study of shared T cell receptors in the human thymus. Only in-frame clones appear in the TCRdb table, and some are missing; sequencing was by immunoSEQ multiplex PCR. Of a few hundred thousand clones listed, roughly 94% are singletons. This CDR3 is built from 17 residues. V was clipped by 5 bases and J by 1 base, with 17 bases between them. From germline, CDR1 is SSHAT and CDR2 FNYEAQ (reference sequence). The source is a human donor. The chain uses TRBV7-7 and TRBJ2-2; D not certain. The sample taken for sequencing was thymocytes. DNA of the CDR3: TGTGCCAGCAGCCGGGCGGTGCCCCAGCAGAACACCGGGGAGCTGTTTTTT. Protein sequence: CASSRAVPQQNTGELFF.